This entry lists 15 T cell receptor beta chains sequenced from one sample in a study of cytomegalovirus exposure and HLA in healthy donors. 60 Vbeta and 13 Jbeta primers were used in PCR. The assay was immunoSEQ multiplex PCR, and TCRdb's table has in-frame clones only and misses some. The sample carries approximately 200,000 clones, more than 65% recorded once. Sequencing used PBMCs. The receptor set was obtained from a woman in her twenties or thirties in good health and CMV-seropositive.

This rearrangement joins TRBV2 to TRBJ1-4; TRBD1 matches 7 bases. The CDR3 spans 14 residues. The junction had 4 bases not matched to a gene; V was cut back by 7 bases and J by 2 bases. Germline CDR1 and CDR2: SNHLY and FYNNEI. The CDR3 DNA reads as TGTGCCAGCAATCTACAGGGGACTAATGAAAAACTGTTTTTT. Translation gives CASNLQGTNEKLFF.

V usage is TRBV2 and J usage is TRBJ2-7; D might be TRBD2 (6 bases). The CDR3 length is 14 residues. Germline CDR1 reads SNHLY; CDR2 reads FYNNEI. V was shortened by 7 bases and J by 0 bases, with 13 bases between the two germline ends. The CDR3 DNA is TGTGCCAGCACCGGGGACTTGAGCTCCTACGAGCAGTACTTC. Protein sequence: CASTGDLSSYEQYF.

This clone counts as medium-sized. The rearrangement uses TRBV5-1 and TRBJ2-7; D is uncertain. Trimming stripped 0 bases from V and 0 bases from J, with 10 bases between. CDR1 is SGHRS, CDR2 YFSETQ, per germline. This CDR3 is 15 amino acids long. The CDR3 DNA is TGCGCCAGCAGCTTGGTTTTTTCGAGCTCCTACGAGCAGTACTTC. It codes for CASSLVFSSSYEQYF.

The chain joins TRBV5-1 to TRBJ2-7; 7 bases map to TRBD1. This CDR3 has 15 residues. V shed 6 bases and J 7 bases; nucleotides not matched to a gene: 16. Germline V gene lookup returns CDR1 SGHRS and CDR2 YFSETQ. CDR3: CASNPTVTGPQEQYF. CDR3 in DNA: TGCGCCAGCAACCCCACTGTGACAGGGCCACAGGAGCAGTACTTC.

This rearrangement joins TRBV11-2 to TRBJ1-1; D gene ambiguous. Between the trimmed V and J ends, which lost 5 bases and 1 base, there was a span of 11 bases. This CDR3 region has 14 residues. CDR1 SGHAT and CDR2 FQNNGV come from the germline V gene. CDR3 in amino acids: CASSPGLANTEAFF. The CDR3 DNA is TGTGCCAGCAGCCCAGGACTGGCGAACACTGAAGCTTTCTTT.

This chain links TRBV7-3 with TRBJ1-1, with D uncertain. The V gene lost 0 bases and the J gene lost 9 bases, with 17 bases spanning the gap. Germline V gene data show CDR1 as SGHTA and CDR2 as FQGTGA. The CDR3 contains 15 residues. The CDR3 sequence: CASSLTAATYEKAFF. The CDR3 nucleotides read TGTGCCAGCAGCTTAACTGCCGCAACCTACGAAAAAGCTTTCTTT.

This clone was observed once. The CDR3 DNA reads as TGTGCCAGCAGCTGGACAGGGGGCTTCTACGAGCAGTACTTC. It codes for CASSWTGGFYEQYF. V gene TRBV11-2 combines with J gene TRBJ2-7, with TRBD1 matching 11 bases. V trimming: 4 bases; J trimming: 3 bases; junction bases outside the gene matches: 2. Germline values: CDR1 SGHAT, CDR2 FQNNGV. This CDR3 is 14 amino acids long.

The gene calls are TRBV19 and TRBJ2-1; D may be TRBD1 (6 bases). Per the germline V gene, CDR1 is LNHDA and CDR2 is SQIVND (reference sequence). The CDR3 length is 16 residues. V was clipped by 7 bases and J by 7 bases, with 23 bases between them. CDR3 loop: CASNPKGQRVRNEQFF. Written as DNA, the CDR3 is TGTGCCAGTAATCCAAAGGGACAACGGGTTCGGAATGAGCAGTTCTTC.

The chain employs TRBV14 and TRBJ1-1; 8 positions match TRBD1. The J segment lost 0 bases and the V segment lost 4 bases, leaving 4 bases of the junction unmatched. Germline V gene lookup returns CDR1 SGHDN and CDR2 FVKESK. CDR3 size: 15 residues. The CDR3 protein is CASSRGDRLNTEAFF. The CDR3 DNA reads as TGTGCCAGCAGCCGCGGGGACAGGTTGAACACTGAAGCTTTCTTT.

The chain joins TRBV7-9 to TRBJ2-3; the match to TRBD2 covers 9 bases. With V trimmed by 5 bases and J by 1 base, 10 bases remained unmatched. The CDR3 spans 17 residues. CDR1 and CDR2 (germline): SEHNR, FQNEAQ (reference sequence). CDR3 bases: TGTGCCAGCAGCCTCGTAGCGGGGGTGGATGGCACAGATACGCAGTATTTT. It codes for CASSLVAGVDGTDTQYF.

The chain carries TRBV19 and TRBJ1-3, with D uncertain. The germline gives CDR1 LNHDA, CDR2 SQIVND (reference sequence). Trimming removed 4 bases at V and 2 bases at J, with 9 bases between. This CDR3 region has 14 residues. The CDR3 loop reads CASSTGLAGNTIYF. The CDR3, as DNA: TGTGCCAGTAGTACCGGACTTGCTGGAAACACCATATATTTT. Full variable domain (rest looked up from reference TRBV19 and TRBJ1-3): DGGITQSPKYLFRKEGQNVTLSCEQNLNHDAMYWYRQDPGQGLRLIYYSQIVNDFQKGDIAEGYSVSREKKESFPLTVTSAQKNPTAFYLCASSTGLAGNTIYFGEGSWLTVV.

The V gene is TRBV7-9, the J gene TRBJ2-2; the D is unclear. The CDR3 is 12 amino acids. Trimming cost V 4 bases and J 7 bases, with 7 bases left between them. Germline CDR1 SEHNR, CDR2 FQNEAQ (reference sequence). The CDR3 DNA is TGTGCCAGCAGCTCCCCCTACGGGGAGCTGTTTTTT. Residues: CASSSPYGELFF. Full variable domain (missing parts from reference TRBV7-9 and TRBJ2-2): DTGVSQNPRHKITKRGQNVTFRCDPISEHNRLYWYRQTLGQGPEFLTYFQNEAQLEKSRLLSDRFSAERPKGSFSTLEIQRTEQGDSAMYLCASSSPYGELFFGEGSRLTVL.

The CDR3 bases are TGTGCCAGCATTAGCGTGAACTCCTACGAGCAGTACTTC. Its translation is CASISVNSYEQYF. The chain links TRBV2 to TRBJ2-7, with TRBD2 as a possible D gene (5 bases). Trimming removed 7 bases from V and 0 bases from J, with 10 bases in between. The CDR3 totals 13 residues. Germline values: CDR1 SNHLY, CDR2 FYNNEI.

The chain has TRBV10-3 and TRBJ2-3; 9 bases are a match to TRBD1. Trimming at V came to 0 bases and at J to 4 bases, leaving 5 bases not matched to a gene. The length of the CDR3 is 16 residues. CDR1 is ENHRY, CDR2 SYGVKD, per germline. CDR3 sequence: CAISESTGGPADTQYF. DNA for the CDR3: TGTGCCATCAGTGAGTCGACAGGGGGACCGGCAGATACGCAGTATTTT.

This clone was observed a handful of times. V and J are TRBV10-3 and TRBJ2-5, with D maybe TRBD2 (7 bases). CDR3 size: 13 residues. V was shortened by 6 bases and J by 5 bases, with 13 bases between the two germline ends. The germline V gene has CDR1 ENHRY and CDR2 SYGVKD. This CDR3 is CAIRGGAGETQYF. CDR3 coding DNA: TGTGCCATCAGAGGGGGAGCGGGGGAGACCCAGTACTTC.